These 23 T cell receptor beta chains originate from one sample sequenced in a study of blood T cell repertoires in COVID-19. TCRdb's table, derived via immunoSEQ multiplex PCR, lists solely in-frame clones and lacks some. The sample lists hundreds of thousands of clones; 86% were seen once. Sequenced sample: peripheral blood. The source of these receptors is a young woman with active or convalescent COVID-19.

Here the CDR3 DNA reads TGTGCCACCAACCAGGGACTAGCGGACAATGAGCAGTTCTTC. Its translation is CATNQGLADNEQFF. This chain uses TRBV15 with TRBJ2-1, with 11 positions matching TRBD2. CDR1 is LNHNV, CDR2 YYDKDF, per germline (reference sequence). The CDR3 has 14 amino acids. J lost 5 bases, V lost 7 bases, and 4 bases had no gene match. Full variable domain (missing parts from reference TRBV15 and TRBJ2-1): DAMVIQNPRYQVTQFGKPVTLSCSQTLNHNVMYWYQQKSSQAPKLLFHYYDKDFNNEADTPDNFQSRRPNTSFCFLDIRSPGLGDTAMYLCATNQGLADNEQFFGPGTRLTVL.

The rearrangement links TRBV19 to TRBJ1-4, with D tentatively TRBD1 (5 bases). Trimming cost V 1 base and J 6 bases, with 9 bases left between them. The length of the CDR3 is 14 residues. Germline CDR1 is LNHDA and CDR2 is SQIVND (reference sequence). The CDR3 coding sequence is TGTGCCAGTAGTATAGTGGGCAGGGATGAAAAACTGTTTTTT. Encoded protein: CASSIVGRDEKLFF. Full variable domain (missing parts from reference TRBV19 and TRBJ1-4): DGGITQSPKYLFRKEGQNVTLSCEQNLNHDAMYWYRQDPGQGLRLIYYSQIVNDFQKGDIAEGYSVSREKKESFPLTVTSAQKNPTAFYLCASSIVGRDEKLFFGSGTQLSVL.

This chain links TRBV5-1 with TRBJ1-2, with 9 positions matching TRBD1. CDR3 length equals 16 residues. CDR1 and CDR2 from the germline V gene are SGHRS and YFSETQ. The V segment lost 4 bases and the J segment 7 bases; nucleotides outside the gene matches: 14. This chain's CDR3 is CASSPLYRGLEGGYTF. The CDR3 nucleotides read TGCGCCAGCAGCCCGTTATACAGGGGGCTCGAGGGTGGCTACACCTTC.

The chain links TRBV27 to TRBJ2-7; D call uncertain. Germline V gene lookup returns CDR1 MNHEY and CDR2 SMNVEV (reference sequence). The CDR3 loop spans 15 amino acids. V was trimmed by 3 bases and J by 3 bases, leaving 15 bases between them. CDR3 protein: CASSLARMSDYEQYF. CDR3 nucleotides: TGTGCCAGCAGTTTGGCCAGGATGTCCGACTACGAGCAGTACTTC.

V and J are TRBV9 and TRBJ2-5, with D possibly being TRBD2 (5 bases). Per the germline V gene, CDR1 is SGDLS and CDR2 is YYNGEE. Trimming left V 3 bases short and J 2 bases short, with 8 bases between. The CDR3 length is 13 residues. The DNA for the CDR3 is TGTGCCAGCAGCGGCACTAGGCAAGAGACCCAGTACTTC. It encodes CASSGTRQETQYF.

This clone was detected only once. The rearrangement uses TRBV6-5 and TRBJ1-1; D possibly corresponds to TRBD1 (5 bases). V was clipped by 0 bases and J by 7 bases, with 9 bases between them. CDR1 is MNHEY and CDR2 is SVGAGI in the germline V gene. The CDR3 loop spans 13 amino acids. CDR3 amino acids: CASSYSGGIEAFF. DNA of the CDR3: TGTGCCAGCAGTTACTCCGGGGGGATTGAAGCTTTCTTT.

CDR3 bases: TGTGCCAGTAGTATTGGCGGGGGCACCTACGAGCAGTACTTC. Its translation is CASSIGGGTYEQYF. V is TRBV19 and J is TRBJ2-7; tentatively, D is TRBD2 (7 bases). There are 14 residues in the CDR3. Germline CDR1 and CDR2: LNHDA and SQIVND (reference sequence). Trimming removed 3 bases at V and 2 bases at J, with 11 bases between. Drawing the rest from reference TRBV19 and TRBJ2-7, the complete variable domain is DGGITQSPKYLFRKEGQNVTLSCEQNLNHDAMYWYRQDPGQGLRLIYYSQIVNDFQKGDIAEGYSVSREKKESFPLTVTSAQKNPTAFYLCASSIGGGTYEQYFGPGTRLTVT.

The chain carries TRBV18 and TRBJ1-1, with 8 positions matching TRBD1. The germline CDR1 and CDR2 sequences are KGHSH and LQKENI. V lost 3 bases, J lost 6 bases, and 6 bases stayed unmatched. The CDR3 has 14 residues. The CDR3 DNA reads TGTGCCAGCTCACCCCTCGACAGGGGTTCTGAAGCTTTCTTT. Translated: CASSPLDRGSEAFF.

This clone was counted a single time. The V and J genes are TRBV7-2 and TRBJ1-2; no reliable D call. Germline V gene sequence: CDR1 SGHTA, CDR2 FQGNSA. This CDR3 is built from 13 residues. Deletions cut 5 bases from V and 0 bases from J, with 7 bases between. DNA of the CDR3: TGTGCCAGCAGCCCGGGATCTAACTATGGCTACACCTTC. Protein: CASSPGSNYGYTF.

This chain links TRBV19 with TRBJ2-7, with D possibly TRBD1 on 5 matching bases. V was clipped by 3 bases and J by 7 bases, with 19 bases between them. The CDR3 sequence is 15 residues long. Germline V gene sequence: CDR1 LNHDA, CDR2 SQIVND (reference sequence). As DNA, the CDR3 is TGTGCCAGTAGTATTAAGGGGCTTAGTGTCTGGGAGCAGTACTTC. Encoded protein: CASSIKGLSVWEQYF.

The rearrangement uses TRBV19 and TRBJ1-1; possible D gene TRBD1, 5 bases. Looked up from germline, CDR1 is LNHDA and CDR2 is SQIVND (reference sequence). The CDR3 length is 15 residues. With 4 bases removed from V and 1 base from J, the gap between germline ends came to 13 bases. The CDR3 here is CASSSRQSQNTEAFF. CDR3 bases: TGTGCCAGTAGTAGTAGACAGAGCCAGAACACTGAAGCTTTCTTT.

This clone was seen once. V and J are TRBV25-1 and TRBJ1-2; D is unresolved. The CDR3 has 12 residues. The V and J ends lost 4 bases and 8 bases respectively, with 11 bases between them. CDR1 and CDR2 from the germline V gene are MGHDK and SYGVNS. This CDR3 reads CASSGGPRGYTF. The CDR3 DNA is TGTGCCAGCAGTGGCGGTCCACGGGGCTACACCTTC.

The gene calls are TRBV30 and TRBJ1-1; 9 bases are a match to TRBD1. This CDR3 is 14 amino acids long. Germline CDR1 and CDR2: GTSNPN and SVGIG (reference sequence). J was trimmed by 2 bases and V by 7 bases; bases with no gene match: 8. CDR3 protein: CALSRDRANTEAFF. CDR3 coding DNA: TGTGCCTTATCCCGGGACAGGGCCAACACTGAAGCTTTCTTT.

This chain uses TRBV20-1 with TRBJ1-5, with D possibly matching TRBD1 (5 bases). In germline, CDR1 is DFQATT, CDR2 SNEGSKA (reference sequence). This CDR3 spans 13 amino acids. V shed 3 bases and J shed 7 bases, with 13 bases lying between them. This chain's CDR3 is CSASKGSEQPQHF. The CDR3 DNA is TGCAGTGCTAGTAAGGGGTCGGAGCAGCCCCAGCATTTT.

The CDR3 DNA follows: TGTGCCAGCAGTCCGGACAGGGGGCGCGTCGGCTATGGCTACACCTTC. Protein sequence: CASSPDRGRVGYGYTF. The chain couples TRBV7-9 to TRBJ1-2, with 11 bases lining up with TRBD1. Trimming cost V 6 bases and J 4 bases; bases outside gene matches: 10. CDR1 is SEHNR, CDR2 FQNEAQ, per germline (reference sequence). This CDR3 has 16 amino acids.

The chain joins TRBV19 to TRBJ1-2; TRBD1 aligns across 10 bases. CDR1 is LNHDA and CDR2 is SQIVND in the germline V gene (reference sequence). This CDR3 region has 16 residues. Trimming removed 5 bases from V and 4 bases from J; junction bases left unmatched: 10. Here the CDR3 DNA reads TGTGCCAGTAGTCCTTTCTCCGGGACAGGGGTCTATGGCTACACCTTC. This sequence encodes CASSPFSGTGVYGYTF.

The chain has TRBV29-1 and TRBJ2-7; 10 nucleotides agree with TRBD2. The CDR3 runs to 13 residues. J lost 6 bases, V lost 6 bases, and 8 bases had no gene match. Germline V gene sequence: CDR1 SQVTM, CDR2 ANQGSEA. The CDR3 region has the DNA TGCAGCGTGCGCCTAGCGGGAGCCTCCGAGCAGTACTTC. Its protein product is CSVRLAGASEQYF.

The chain joins TRBV11-2 to TRBJ1-6; 7 positions agree with TRBD1. The V and J ends lost 4 bases and 7 bases, in that order; junction bases with no gene match: 4. Germline values: CDR1 SGHAT, CDR2 FQNNGV. There are 14 residues in the CDR3. CDR3 in DNA: TGTGCCAGCAGCTGGGACAGTGACAATTCACCCCTCCACTTT. Protein sequence: CASSWDSDNSPLHF.

This sequence joins TRBV9 and TRBJ1-2, with D unresolved. CDR3 length: 14 residues. The V gene lost 2 bases and the J gene lost 4 bases, with 12 bases spanning the gap. Looked up from germline, CDR1 is SGDLS and CDR2 is YYNGEE. In DNA form, the CDR3 reads TGTGCCAGCAGCGTCCCTCCGGGATCCTATGGCTACACCTTC. It translates to CASSVPPGSYGYTF.

The chain combines TRBV7-8 with TRBJ1-2; 7 bases agree with TRBD1. The trim removed 5 bases at V and 2 bases at J, leaving 5 bases unmatched. CDR1 SGHVS and CDR2 FQNEAQ come from the germline V gene. The CDR3 has 14 residues. The CDR3 loop reads CASSGTELNYGYTF. The CDR3 bases are TGTGCCAGCAGCGGGACAGAACTAAACTATGGCTACACCTTC.

V and J are TRBV19 and TRBJ2-5, with TRBD2 matching 7 bases. CDR1 and CDR2 from the germline V gene are LNHDA and SQIVND (reference sequence). With 5 bases clipped from V and 5 bases from J, the junction kept 17 bases outside the gene matches. The CDR3 has 17 residues. CDR3 sequence (DNA): TGTGCCAGTAGTCCCCCGGGGGGTGGCCGTGCTCAGGAGACCCAGTACTTC. Residues: CASSPPGGGRAQETQYF.

The gene calls are TRBV3-1 (or the pseudogene TRBV3-2) and TRBJ1-3; 8 bases are shared with TRBD1. The CDR3 sequence is 15 residues long. The V gene's germline CDR1 is LGHDT and CDR2 YNNKEL (reference sequence). The V gene end was trimmed by 3 bases and the J gene end by 4 bases; junction bases not matched to a gene: 5. CDR3 sequence (DNA): TGTGCCAGCAGCCAGCAGGGGGCTCGAGGAAACACCATATATTTT. Its translation is CASSQQGARGNTIYF.

The rearrangement links TRBV27 to TRBJ2-3; maybe TRBD2 (6 bases). The CDR3 is 16 amino acids. Trimming took 4 bases from V and 6 from J, leaving 20 bases between them. Germline CDR1 MNHEY, CDR2 SMNVEV (reference sequence). The CDR3 here is CASSSLPNPGRDTQYF. The CDR3 DNA sequence: TGTGCCAGCAGTTCCCTTCCGAACCCGGGGAGGGATACGCAGTATTTT.